The clone carrying this T cell receptor (beta chain) was observed once. What it recognizes is unknown. The sample originates from a study of T cell repertoires in ileal Crohn's disease. Study summary: At surgery, about 34% of patients smoked, with median disease duration roughly 8.3 years.

Time point here: proximal margin of the surgical specimen (macroscopically non-inflamed). Repertoires were generated with immunoSEQ multiplex PCR, while TCRdb's copy carries only in-frame clones and drops some. The table shows thousands of clones, with around 72% occurring only once. Trimming pared 5 bases from V and 0 bases from J, leaving 11 bases between. The CDR3 has 14 amino acids. The germline CDR1 and CDR2 sequences are MNHNY and SVGAGI (reference sequence). Whole-study findings and limits: Mucosal expansions were suggested to be mainly CD8 T cells. Clonality above 26.8% at surgery always came with endoscopic recurrence.

The TCR was taken from an adult with Crohn's disease. The V gene is TRBV6-6, the J gene TRBJ2-7; the D is unclear. The specimen sequenced was ileal tissue. This chain's CDR3 is CASSTLHHSYEQYF. Written as DNA, the CDR3 is TGTGCCAGCAGTACCTTACACCACTCCTACGAGCAGTACTTC.